In its sample, the clone carrying this TCR beta chain was seen many times. RNA transcripts were the template for amplifying TCR beta CDR3 regions. When the TCR CDR3 underwent first-round RT-PCR, the HTBI primer set was used. TCRdb re-analysed the multiplex PCR reads in MiXCR, keeping a single row per CDR3 protein. Of under 600,000 distinct CDR3 sequences in the sample, about a sixth were seen once. The authors obtained PBMCs from roughly 10 ml of fresh peripheral blood. The record originates from a study of T cells in Graves' hyperthyroidism and ophthalmopathy. The TCR sequence derives from a woman aged 40 to 55 with Graves' ophthalmopathy. The sequencing sample was made of blood.

CDR3 bases: TGTGCCAGCAGTTTCCCGGACAGGGAGCCCAATCAGCCCCAGCATTTT. Its protein product is CASSFPDREPNQPQHF. This rearrangement joins TRBV28 to TRBJ1-5; 8 bases are shared with TRBD1. Losses at the gene ends were 3 bases for V and 3 bases for J; bases not matched to a gene: 7. The CDR3 is made up of 16 amino acids. Germline V gene lookup returns CDR1 MDHEN and CDR2 SYDVKM. Full variable domain (rest looked up from reference TRBV28 and TRBJ1-5): DVKVTQSSRYLVKRTGEKVFLECVQDMDHENMFWYRQDPGLGLRLIYFSYDVKMKEKGDIPEGYSVSREKKERFSLILESASTNQTSMYLCASSFPDREPNQPQHFGDGTRLSIL.